The 27 T cell receptor beta chains presented below share a single source sample, sequenced in a study of cytomegalovirus exposure and HLA in healthy donors. Libraries were prepared by immunoSEQ multiplex PCR; TCRdb keeps only in-frame clonotypes and omits some of them. The sample consists of more than 300,000 clones, 86% of them appearing once. The sequenced material came from PBMCs. Source of these receptors: a woman under 30 in good health and CMV-seronegative.

V usage is TRBV19 and J usage is TRBJ2-1; 7 positions agree with TRBD1. CDR3 length: 15 residues. V gave up 5 bases and J gave up 4 bases; unmatched junction bases: 8. Germline V gene data show CDR1 as LNHDA and CDR2 as SQIVND (reference sequence). CDR3 protein: CASSPQRGRYNEQFF. CDR3 DNA: TGTGCCAGTAGTCCCCAGAGGGGGCGGTACAATGAGCAGTTCTTC. The whole variable domain, filled in from reference TRBV19 and TRBJ2-1, reads DGGITQSPKYLFRKEGQNVTLSCEQNLNHDAMYWYRQDPGQGLRLIYYSQIVNDFQKGDIAEGYSVSREKKESFPLTVTSAQKNPTAFYLCASSPQRGRYNEQFFGPGTRLTVL.

V gene TRBV10-2 combines with J gene TRBJ2-1, with 8 nucleotides matching TRBD2. This CDR3 is built from 17 residues. The ends lost 4 bases at V and 1 base at J; junction bases unmatched: 9. CDR1 is WSHSY, CDR2 SAAADI, per germline. The CDR3 DNA sequence: TGCGCCAGCAGTGTCCTCCTTCGCGGGGGGTCCTACAATGAGCAGTTCTTC. It codes for CASSVLLRGGSYNEQFF.

This chain connects TRBV5-1 to TRBJ2-3; maybe TRBD1 (5 bases). The CDR3 contains 17 residues. From germline, CDR1 is SGHRS and CDR2 YFSETQ. Deletions cut 0 bases from V and 2 bases from J, with 16 bases between. CDR3: CASSLVSLQAPTDTQYF. For the CDR3, the DNA is TGCGCCAGCAGCTTGGTGAGTTTACAGGCCCCCACAGATACGCAGTATTTT. The full variable domain, its missing parts supplied by reference TRBV5-1 and TRBJ2-3, is KAGVTQTPRYLIKTRGQQVTLSCSPISGHRSVSWYQQTPGQGLQFLFEYFSETQRNKGNFPGRFSGRQFSNSRSEMNVSTLELGDSALYLCASSLVSLQAPTDTQYFGPGTRLTVL.

The V gene is TRBV30, the J gene TRBJ2-1; 9 bases are a match to TRBD2. Germline CDR1 and CDR2: GTSNPN and SVGIG (reference sequence). The trim removed 5 bases at V and 7 bases at J, leaving 6 bases unmatched. CDR3 length equals 13 residues. CDR3 amino acids: CAWLAGVINEQFF. The CDR3 DNA follows: TGTGCCTGGTTAGCGGGAGTGATTAATGAGCAGTTCTTC.

The chain couples TRBV4-1 to TRBJ2-5, with unresolved D. The V end was cut by 0 bases, the J end by 4 bases, with 15 bases between. The CDR3 is made up of 16 amino acids. The germline gives CDR1 MGHRA, CDR2 YSYEKL. CDR3 residues: CASSQDGLAIRETQYF. The DNA for the CDR3 is TGCGCCAGCAGCCAAGATGGGCTCGCCATTAGAGAGACCCAGTACTTC.

The chain recombines TRBV7-9 with TRBJ2-2, with D perhaps TRBD2 (5 bases). This CDR3 contains 17 residues. The germline V gene has CDR1 SEHNR and CDR2 FQNEAQ (reference sequence). V lost 3 bases, J lost 6 bases, and 20 bases lay in between. The CDR3 is CASSFTRGSERAGELFF. In nucleotides, the CDR3 is TGTGCCAGCAGCTTTACCCGGGGTTCGGAGAGGGCCGGGGAGCTGTTTTTT.

The rearrangement uses TRBV6-6 and TRBJ1-5; possible D gene TRBD1, 6 bases. V was cut by 6 bases and J by 3 bases, with 12 bases left in between. The CDR3 spans 14 residues. CDR1 is MNHNY, CDR2 SVGAGI, per germline (reference sequence). This chain's CDR3 is CASRDGQTNQPQHF. The CDR3 DNA is TGTGCCAGCAGGGATGGACAGACCAATCAGCCCCAGCATTTT.

The table lists this clone with a count of one. This chain's CDR3 is CTSSQASANRPGEGNQPQHF. CDR3 in DNA: TGCACCAGCAGCCAAGCTTCAGCAAATCGGCCGGGAGAAGGCAATCAGCCCCAGCATTTT. The rearrangement uses TRBV1 and TRBJ1-5. TRBV1 is a documented pseudogene. The CDR3 length is 20 residues.

This clone has only one observation. The chain carries TRBV6-5 and TRBJ2-5, with D uncertain. Deletions cut 8 bases from V and 4 bases from J, with 11 bases between. CDR1 and CDR2 from the germline V gene are MNHEY and SVGAGI. The CDR3 extends over 12 amino acids. The CDR3 DNA reads as TGTGCCAGCTCAACTACGGGAGAGACCCAGTACTTC. Residues: CASSTTGETQYF.

V is TRBV5-1 and J is TRBJ1-2; TRBD1 might be the D (6 bases). Trimming took off 0 bases at V and 0 bases at J, with 18 bases between the two ends. Germline CDR1 SGHRS, CDR2 YFSETQ. The CDR3 consists of 18 residues. CDR3 in DNA: TGCGCCAGCAGCTTGGAAGGCGGTACAGGGTTCTCTAACTATGGCTACACCTTC. Protein product: CASSLEGGTGFSNYGYTF.

The V and J genes are TRBV28 and TRBJ1-5; D remains unclear. The V gene's germline CDR1 is MDHEN and CDR2 SYDVKM. The CDR3 runs 12 residues. Trimming left V 6 bases short and J 4 bases short, with 7 bases between. CDR3: CASSLVNQPQHF. The CDR3 DNA follows: TGTGCCAGCAGCTTAGTAAATCAGCCCCAGCATTTT.

V and J are TRBV7-9 and TRBJ2-7; 11 nucleotides line up with TRBD2. In germline, CDR1 is SEHNR, CDR2 FQNEAQ (reference sequence). Trimming took 5 bases from V and 2 from J; bases not matched to a gene: 8. CDR3 size: 16 residues. The CDR3 bases are TGTGCCAGCAGCCCCTCCCTAGCGGGAGGTACCTACGAGCAGTACTTC. This encodes CASSPSLAGGTYEQYF.

The chain joins TRBV15 to TRBJ1-1; maybe TRBD1 (5 bases). The V end was cut by 3 bases, the J end by 5 bases, with 16 bases between. CDR1 and CDR2 (germline): LNHNV, YYDKDF (reference sequence). CDR3 length: 15 residues. CDR3 sequence reads: CATSRGPGGGTEAFF. The CDR3 DNA reads as TGTGCCACCAGCAGGGGCCCCGGGGGAGGGACTGAAGCTTTCTTT. The complete variable domain, with remaining parts taken from reference TRBV15 and TRBJ1-1, reads DAMVIQNPRYQVTQFGKPVTLSCSQTLNHNVMYWYQQKSSQAPKLLFHYYDKDFNNEADTPDNFQSRRPNTSFCFLDIRSPGLGDTAMYLCATSRGPGGGTEAFFGQGTRLTVV.

This clone was counted a single time. The chain links TRBV6-1 to TRBJ2-7; 9 nucleotides align to TRBD1. Unmatched junction bases numbered 15, after V lost 3 bases and J lost 12 bases. The CDR3 totals 15 residues. The germline V gene has CDR1 MNHNS and CDR2 SASEGT. CDR3 DNA sequence: TGTGCCAGCAGTGATTCCGGGACAGGGCGTGAGTATCGGTACTTC. Residues: CASSDSGTGREYRYF.

In this sample, this clone turned up once. The chain couples TRBV9 to TRBJ2-2; D gene uncertain. V lost 4 bases, J lost 1 base, and 11 bases lay in between. The CDR3 is 15 residues long. The germline gives CDR1 SGDLS, CDR2 YYNGEE. CDR3 nucleotides: TGTGCCAGCAGCCCGGTGCACCAGAACACCGGGGAGCTGTTTTTT. It encodes CASSPVHQNTGELFF. Combining the CDR3 with reference TRBV9 and TRBJ2-2 gives the whole variable domain DSGVTQTPKHLITATGQRVTLRCSPRSGDLSVYWYQQSLDQGLQFLIQYYNGEERAKGNILERFSAQQFPDLHSELNLSSLELGDSALYFCASSPVHQNTGELFFGEGSRLTVL.

This chain joins TRBV5-4 and TRBJ1-4; 9 bases match TRBD1. The germline V gene encodes CDR1 SGHNT and CDR2 YYREEE (reference sequence). This CDR3 region has 17 residues. J was trimmed by 6 bases and V by 4 bases; bases with no gene match: 13. As DNA, the CDR3 is TGTGCCAGCAGCCTAGGGGGACAGGGCGTTGGGGATGAAAAACTGTTTTTT. It specifies CASSLGGQGVGDEKLFF.

This clone was found once. Compared with germline, one end of the junction differs, possibly owing to a read error. CDR3 in DNA: TGCGGCGTAGCGACCGGGACAGCGAACACTGAAGCTTTCTTT. This encodes CGVATGTANTEAFF. The chain employs TRBV29-1 and TRBJ1-1, with TRBD1 identical over 7 bases. Germline V gene data show CDR1 as SQVTM and CDR2 as ANQGSEA. The CDR3 is 14 residues long.

This sequence joins TRBV29-1 and TRBJ2-1; the D gene is possibly TRBD1 (6 bases). V lost 7 bases to trimming and J lost 4 bases, with 14 bases between them. CDR1 is SQVTM, CDR2 ANQGSEA, per germline. This CDR3 spans 13 amino acids. The CDR3 loop is CSAQAQGYNEQFF. The DNA for the CDR3 is TGCAGCGCCCAGGCCCAGGGGTACAATGAGCAGTTCTTC.

The genes are TRBV4-2 and TRBJ1-2, with D perhaps TRBD1 (5 bases). Germline CDR1 is LGHNA and CDR2 is YNFKEQ. V was pared by 4 bases and J by 5 bases, with 14 bases between. This CDR3 spans 14 amino acids. CDR3 DNA: TGTGCCAGCAGCCCTGACAGTTCTTTTTATGGCTACACCTTC. Protein sequence: CASSPDSSFYGYTF.

The V and J genes are TRBV28 and TRBJ2-2, with TRBD1 matching over 8 bases. The junction had 1 base not matched to a gene; V was cut back by 3 bases and J by 1 base. CDR1 is MDHEN and CDR2 is SYDVKM in the germline V gene. The CDR3 loop spans 15 amino acids. This chain's CDR3 is CASSFGTGNTGELFF. CDR3 nucleotides: TGTGCCAGCAGTTTCGGGACAGGGAACACCGGGGAGCTGTTTTTT.

In DNA, the CDR3 is TGTGCCAGCTTAGGGAGCAGGGGGGCCTACGAGCAGTACTTC. This gives the protein CASLGSRGAYEQYF. The chain is built from TRBV6-1 and TRBJ2-7, with D perhaps TRBD1 (7 bases). Trimming took 8 bases from V and 2 from J, leaving 16 bases between them. The CDR3 has 14 residues. The germline CDR1 and CDR2 sequences are MNHNS and SASEGT.

CDR3 coding DNA: TGTGCCAGCAGACCTCGACAGGGCCTCAATCAGCCCCAGCATTTT. It encodes CASRPRQGLNQPQHF. J is TRBJ1-5 and V is TRBV27, with 7 bases identical to TRBD1. The V segment lost 6 bases and the J segment 3 bases; nucleotides outside the gene matches: 8. Germline-derived CDR1 and CDR2 are MNHEY and SMNVEV (reference sequence). The CDR3 covers 15 residues.

The chain carries TRBV6-5 and TRBJ1-6; the D is unclear. The CDR3 length is 14 residues. Trimming took 6 bases from V and 8 from J, leaving 14 bases between them. Germline V gene data show CDR1 as MNHEY and CDR2 as SVGAGI. The chain's CDR3 is CASRVLSGHSPLHF. CDR3 bases: TGTGCCAGCAGGGTGCTCTCAGGTCATTCACCCCTCCACTTT.

This clone was observed a single time. The rearrangement joins TRBV9 to TRBJ2-7, with D possibly matching TRBD2 (6 bases). The CDR3 is 14 residues long. The germline V gene has CDR1 SGDLS and CDR2 YYNGEE. Trimming took 0 bases from V and 2 from J, leaving 9 bases between them. CDR3 in amino acids: CASSVGGVAYEQYF. In DNA, the CDR3 is TGTGCCAGCAGCGTAGGGGGGGTCGCCTACGAGCAGTACTTC. Using reference TRBV9 and TRBJ2-7 for the parts outside the CDR3, the full variable domain is DSGVTQTPKHLITATGQRVTLRCSPRSGDLSVYWYQQSLDQGLQFLIQYYNGEERAKGNILERFSAQQFPDLHSELNLSSLELGDSALYFCASSVGGVAYEQYFGPGTRLTVT.

This clone was counted only a few times. The chain has TRBV6-5 and TRBJ2-7; 11 nucleotides match TRBD1. The V and J ends lost 5 bases and 2 bases, in that order; junction bases with no gene match: 2. The CDR3 totals 14 residues. The V gene's germline CDR1 is MNHEY and CDR2 SVGAGI. DNA for the CDR3: TGTGCCAGCAGTCCGGGACAGGGGGCCTACGAGCAGTACTTC. It is translated as CASSPGQGAYEQYF.

The V call is TRBV20-1, the J call TRBJ2-5; D unclear. The CDR3 spans 10 residues. Trimming removed 3 bases from V and 5 bases from J, with 4 bases in between. Germline CDR1 reads DFQATT; CDR2 reads SNEGSKA (reference sequence). The CDR3, as DNA: TGCAGTGCTAGTGAGGAGACCCAGTACTTC. It yields the protein CSASEETQYF.

The V and J genes are TRBV28 and TRBJ2-1; 16 bases are a match to TRBD2. The CDR3 has 16 residues. Germline V gene lookup returns CDR1 MDHEN and CDR2 SYDVKM. Losses at the gene ends were 6 bases for V and 2 bases for J; bases not matched to a gene: 1. CDR3 bases: TGTGCCAGCAGGGGGACTAGCGGGAGGGCCTACAATGAGCAGTTCTTC. Translated: CASRGTSGRAYNEQFF.